This TCR beta chain was recorded in a study of cytomegalovirus exposure and HLA in healthy donors. The V gene lost 1 base and the J gene lost 0 bases, with 7 bases spanning the gap. Germline lookup yields CDR1 MNHNS and CDR2 SASEGT. The CDR3 runs 15 residues. Primers for the PCR totalled 60 Vbeta and 13 Jbeta. The assay was immunoSEQ multiplex PCR, and TCRdb's table has in-frame clones only and misses some. The sample has some 200,000 clones, around 80% seen once; the top ten hold less than 3%. This clone was seen more than once but under ten times. The sequence derives from a woman aged 55-69 years in good health and CMV-seropositive. Sequencing was done on a sample of PBMCs. V and J are TRBV6-1 and TRBJ1-3; D remains unclear. CDR3 sequence (DNA): TGTGCCAGCAGTGAAGGAGGATTCTCTGGAAACACCATATATTTT. Translation: CASSEGGFSGNTIYF.